These 11 T cell receptor beta chains originate from one sample sequenced in a study of blood T cell repertoires in COVID-19. Method: immunoSEQ multiplex PCR; TCRdb's copy keeps in-frame clones and lacks some. The sample shows tens of thousands of clones, more than 75% of them seen only once. Sequenced material: peripheral blood. The origin of the receptors is a human donor in a cohort sampled during active COVID-19.

The chain links TRBV6-4 to TRBJ1-4; the D is unclear. Trimming left V 8 bases short and J 8 bases short, with 21 bases between. The CDR3 consists of 15 residues. Per germline, CDR1 MRHNA and CDR2 SNTAGT. The CDR3 DNA follows: TGTGCCAGCGTATCGGAGGCTCCCGGGAAAGAAAAACTGTTTTTT. Amino acids: CASVSEAPGKEKLFF.

The V and J genes are TRBV5-1 and TRBJ2-5; 9 nucleotides line up with TRBD1. The CDR3 has 14 residues. Trimming took 5 bases from V and 3 from J; bases not matched to a gene: 5. Germline-derived CDR1 and CDR2 are SGHRS and YFSETQ. This CDR3 reads CASSRGQGKETQYF. The CDR3 region has the DNA TGCGCCAGCAGTAGGGGACAGGGAAAAGAGACCCAGTACTTC.

The V call is TRBV2, the J call TRBJ2-7, with D possibly being TRBD1 (5 bases). Germline CDR1 reads SNHLY; CDR2 reads FYNNEI. The CDR3 runs 13 residues. Trimming took off 5 bases at V and 3 bases at J, with 11 bases between the two ends. CDR3 in DNA: TGTGCCAGCAGTCCCGGACAAAACTACGAGCAGTACTTC. It encodes CASSPGQNYEQYF.

Worth noting for this clone: Other nucleotide sequences from this sample produce the same CDR3. This chain connects TRBV19 to TRBJ2-5, with a tentative D call TRBD1 (5 bases). There are 13 residues in the CDR3. Germline loops: CDR1 LNHDA, CDR2 SQIVND (reference sequence). V gave up 3 bases and J gave up 5 bases, with 10 bases separating them. The CDR3 sequence is CASSIPGWETQYF. CDR3 in DNA: TGTGCCAGTAGTATCCCAGGGTGGGAGACCCAGTACTTC.

The rearrangement links TRBV29-1 to TRBJ2-1; 9 positions match TRBD2. Losses at the gene ends were 6 bases for V and 4 bases for J; bases not matched to a gene: 22. CDR3 size: 19 residues. CDR1 and CDR2 from the germline V gene are SQVTM and ANQGSEA. Here the CDR3 reads CSVGGDLAGKFGRYNEQFF. The DNA for the CDR3 is TGCAGCGTGGGGGGGGATCTAGCGGGAAAGTTCGGTCGGTACAATGAGCAGTTCTTC.

The chain recombines TRBV6-6 with TRBJ1-2, with 10 positions matching TRBD1. Germline CDR1 is MNHNY and CDR2 is SVGAGI (reference sequence). The CDR3 covers 15 residues. V was pared by 6 bases and J by 3 bases, with 7 bases of the junction left unmatched. In DNA form, the CDR3 reads TGTGCCAGCAGGCCTGACAGGGGGCACGACTATGGCTACACCTTC. Translating gives CASRPDRGHDYGYTF.

V is TRBV19 and J is TRBJ2-5; 8 bases align to TRBD1. With 5 bases clipped from V and 2 bases from J, the junction kept 4 bases outside the gene matches. The CDR3 is 14 residues long. The V gene's germline CDR1 is LNHDA and CDR2 SQIVND (reference sequence). The CDR3 region is CASSSGQAQETQYF. The CDR3 nucleotides read TGTGCCAGTAGTTCGGGACAGGCACAAGAGACCCAGTACTTC. The full variable domain, with the rest looked up from reference TRBV19 and TRBJ2-5, is DGGITQSPKYLFRKEGQNVTLSCEQNLNHDAMYWYRQDPGQGLRLIYYSQIVNDFQKGDIAEGYSVSREKKESFPLTVTSAQKNPTAFYLCASSSGQAQETQYFGPGTRLLVL.

This rearrangement joins TRBV11-2 to TRBJ2-7; TRBD2 aligns across 9 bases. V lost 4 bases, J lost 3 bases, and 7 bases stayed unmatched. The CDR3 length is 15 residues. CDR1 and CDR2 (germline): SGHAT, FQNNGV. The CDR3 loop reads CASSSTGTSSYEQYF. In DNA form, the CDR3 reads TGTGCCAGCAGCTCAACCGGGACTAGCAGCTACGAGCAGTACTTC.

The rearrangement joins TRBV6-5 to TRBJ2-7, with TRBD1 matching over 9 bases. V shed 6 bases and J 2 bases; nucleotides not matched to a gene: 5. This CDR3 contains 14 residues. CDR1 is MNHEY, CDR2 SVGAGI, per germline. The CDR3 DNA reads TGTGCCAGCAGACGGGACAGGGCAACCTACGAGCAGTACTTC. It codes for CASRRDRATYEQYF.

This clone came up once. This rearrangement joins TRBV29-1 to TRBJ2-2, with D perhaps TRBD1 (5 bases). The length of the CDR3 is 14 residues. Trimming removed 7 bases from V and 5 bases from J, with 17 bases in between. The germline V gene encodes CDR1 SQVTM and CDR2 ANQGSEA. CDR3 amino acids: CSAQGNGVTGELFF. In nucleotides, the CDR3 is TGCAGCGCCCAGGGTAACGGTGTAACCGGGGAGCTGTTTTTT.

The chain is built from TRBV5-5 and TRBJ2-7, with TRBD1 matching 10 bases. CDR3 size: 14 residues. Trimming took 2 bases from V and 5 from J; bases not matched to a gene: 4. CDR1 SGHKS and CDR2 YYEKEE come from the germline V gene (reference sequence). The CDR3 DNA reads as TGTGCCAGCAGCTTCCGGGACAGGGGTAACGAGCAGTACTTC. Residues: CASSFRDRGNEQYF. Variable domain in full (rest from reference TRBV5-5 and TRBJ2-7): DAGVTQSPTHLIKTRGQQVTLRCSPISGHKSVSWYQQVLGQGPQFIFQYYEKEERGRGNFPDRFSARQFPNYSSELNVNALLLGDSALYLCASSFRDRGNEQYFGPGTRLTVT.